This is a list of T cell receptor beta chains from one sample in a study of blood T cells in healthy people across ages. TCRdb used MiXCR to reprocess the 5' RACE reads, holding one entry per CDR3 protein. This table holds approximately 900,000 distinct CDR3 sequences, roughly 28% found once. This sample was shared with a second study, whose subject was T cells of mothers and their children.

The sequenced material came from blood. These TCRs come from a woman between 40 and 50 years old in good health. Both conserved end residues are part of each CDR3. D genes are given only for firm matches. Rows may omit the clone size; those that give it use once, few, many or a size class.

DNA,CDR3,V,size,D,J
TGTGCCAGCAGTTTGAAGACTCCCAGGAATCAGCCCCAGCATTTT,CASSLKTPRNQPQHF,TRBV28,few,.,TRBJ1-5
TGTGCCAGCAGCGTAATGACTAGCGGGGGCACAGATACGCAGTATTTT,CASSVMTSGGTDTQYF,TRBV9,.,TRBD2,TRBJ2-3
TGCAGTGCTAGAGAGGGGACTAGCTCCTACAATGAGCAGTTCTTC,CSAREGTSSYNEQFF,TRBV20-1,few,TRBD2,TRBJ2-1
TGTGCCAGCAGCTGGGACGCCACAGATACGCAGTATTTT,CASSWDATDTQYF,TRBV7-2,.,.,TRBJ2-3
TGTGCCAGCAGCTTTCGGACAGGCAATCAGCCCCAGCATTTT,CASSFRTGNQPQHF,TRBV7-2,.,.,TRBJ1-5
TGTGCCAGCAGCTTAGGACAGGTGTACACCGGGGAGCTGTTTTTT,CASSLGQVYTGELFF,TRBV7-2,few,.,TRBJ2-2
TGTGCCAGCAGCCGGGACGCGAGCAATCAGCCCCAGCATTTT,CASSRDASNQPQHF,TRBV7-9,.,.,TRBJ1-5
TGCGCCAGCAGCCCTGCTCAGGGCTACGAGCAGTACTTC,CASSPAQGYEQYF,TRBV4-1,many,.,TRBJ2-7
TGTGCCGGCAGCCTAATCTCAGCGTCCTACGAGCAGTACTTC,CAGSLISASYEQYF,TRBV7-8,.,.,TRBJ2-7
TGTGCCAGCAGCGATACAGCAGGGGAGACCCAGTACTTC,CASSDTAGETQYF,TRBV12-3/TRBV12-4,.,.,TRBJ2-5
TGCGCCAGCAGCCTCGGACTAGCGGGGGAGCAAGAGACCCAGTACTTC,CASSLGLAGEQETQYF,TRBV4-1,many,TRBD2,TRBJ2-5
TGCAGTGCCGACAGGGAAGCCCGATCTGAAAAACTGTTTTTT,CSADREARSEKLFF,TRBV20-1,.,TRBD1,TRBJ1-4
TGCGCCAGCAGCCCGGCGACAGGGGGCGCCGGCGAAAAACTGTTTTTT,CASSPATGGAGEKLFF,TRBV5-1,many,TRBD1,TRBJ1-4
TGCAGTGCTACAGCCGTCTCCTATGGCTACACCTTC,CSATAVSYGYTF,TRBV20-1,few,.,TRBJ1-2
TGCGCCAGCAGCTTGGAGTTGAGGGACAGGGGGCAAGGCTACACCTTC,CASSLELRDRGQGYTF,TRBV5-1,few,TRBD1,TRBJ1-2
TGTGCCAGCAAACGGGGGGGATCGGGGTACTCCTACGAGCAGTACTTC,CASKRGGSGYSYEQYF,TRBV2,.,TRBD2,TRBJ2-7
TGCAGTGCTACATCCGGGCCCTTAGACGACGAGCAGTACTTC,CSATSGPLDDEQYF,TRBV20-1,many,.,TRBJ2-7
TGCGCCAGCAGCTTGGTCCTTGGCGGCTACGAGCAGTACTTC,CASSLVLGGYEQYF,TRBV5-1,few,.,TRBJ2-7
TGCAGCGTTGAGCCCGGGGGGAAGGGCACTGAAGCTTTCTTT,CSVEPGGKGTEAFF,TRBV29-1,few,.,TRBJ1-1
TGTGCCAGCAGCACCGGACAGGGGATCACGCCCCAGCATTTT,CASSTGQGITPQHF,TRBV7-2,.,TRBD1,TRBJ1-5
TGTGCCTGGAGTGTGGTCTATGGCTACACCTTC,CAWSVVYGYTF,TRBV30,few,.,TRBJ1-2
TGTGCCAGCAGTCTGGGACTAGCGGGGGTTAGCACAGATACGCAGTATTTT,CASSLGLAGVSTDTQYF,TRBV6-6,many,TRBD2,TRBJ2-3
TGTGCCAGCAGCTCCATGAACGCCTACGAGCAGTACTTC,CASSSMNAYEQYF,TRBV7-2,.,.,TRBJ2-7
TGTGCCAGCAGCTCAACAGGGGGCAATGAGCAGTTCTTC,CASSSTGGNEQFF,TRBV7-9,few,TRBD1,TRBJ2-1
TGCGGTGGTCCTGATTCCAGGCGCCTCAAGTATGACTACACCTTC,CGGPDSRRLKYDYTF,TRBV20-1,.,.,TRBJ1-2
TGTGCCAGTAGTATCGTGCCAGCTCTCTATGGCTACACCTTC,CASSIVPALYGYTF,TRBV19,few,.,TRBJ1-2
TGCGCCAGCAACTTGCTTCCCGGGACCCAAGAGACCCAGTACTTC,CASNLLPGTQETQYF,TRBV5-1,.,.,TRBJ2-5
TGTGCCAGCAGCTTCTCGCGGGCCGAGGTCCAAGAGACCCAGTACTTC,CASSFSRAEVQETQYF,TRBV7-8,many,.,TRBJ2-5